This T cell receptor beta chain appears in the sequencing data of a study of cytomegalovirus exposure and HLA in healthy donors (dated by TCRdb to about 2017). With respect to the entire study: An earlier analysis of several hundred of the donors reported 250 to 300 Gb of sequence data and 120 million or so unique TCR beta sequences from about 200 million T cells. Across 398 genotyped donors of the cohort, an average of about 220,000 unique TCR beta nucleotide sequences per donor were sequenced, and roughly 20% of those sequences were non-productive. A later genetic analysis took genome-wide SNP genotypes for about three fifths of the roughly 700 donors and used that subset as a discovery cohort. A later analysis re-examined previously published TCR beta repertoires from about 700 donors and added high-resolution HLA genotyping to investigate patterns of TCR occurrence. A separate validation cohort of roughly 110 different subjects was used in addition to the roughly 700-subject first cohort. In the later analysis, no new phenotypic data were used to find candidate immune exposures; instead, reliance was placed on TCR beta sequences and their occurrence across donors. An earlier analysis of 500 to 750 of the donors applied high-throughput TCR beta sequencing to assess whether each TCR beta V gene segment acted as functional or pseudogenic. Every repertoire in the discovery cohort had been generated on one and the same sequencing platform. The number of typed donors differed by locus: about 629-640 for A, B, C, DRB1 and DQB1; 522 for DQA1; approximately 600 for DPA1; and roughly 450 for DPB1. Because of strong linkage in the cohort, roughly five DR-DQ haplotypes were treated as single units for association and clustering. About 330 gigabases of sequencing data and around 85 million unique TCR sequences made up an early release that covered several hundred HLA-typed donors. Class I and class II HLA loci were covered by the typing at four-digit resolution. The study combined high-throughput TCR immunosequencing, statistical association of individual TCRs with disease status, and machine learning to predict cytomegalovirus infection status. The study aimed to test whether signatures of past pathogen exposure could be identified by cataloging public T cell receptors. Among the roughly 400 genotyped donors, approximately 76% belonged to the genetic ancestry cluster associated with self-reported Caucasian donors. The study profiled the T cell repertoires of 550 to 700 subjects by immunosequencing and related them to cytomegalovirus serostatus. Donor age, sex, ethnicity and CMV serostatus were compiled together with the repertoire data.

Comment on this clone: Its antigen target is currently unknown. No base quality values were provided; no much bigger clone lies one nucleotide off.

Study-wide findings and limitations: The authors suggested that the approach could potentially be generalized to other disease states and immunological phenotypes. A group of highly shared sequence variants was considered likely to be a technical artifact of the sequencing pipeline. Because HLA typing was unavailable for some donors at each locus, only the typed subset was used in association tests. In both the original and validation cohorts, the classifier was reported to diagnose cytomegalovirus status with high specificity and sensitivity. In an earlier analysis of about 600 of the donors, most TCR beta V segments appeared in productive rearrangements about 87% or about 30% of the time, broadly matching IMGT annotations. A total of fewer than 200 TCR beta chains were listed by the study as associated with cytomegalovirus. In vitro tests confirmed that a few of the cytomegalovirus-associated TCR beta chains recognize cytomegalovirus antigens. Assigning TCR associations to individual alleles was difficult when HLA alleles, especially DR and DQ, strongly co-occurred. This cohort had only TCR beta chains sequenced, and the lack of alpha or paired-chain data limited which features could be detected. Most CMV-associated TCR beta chains appeared to be HLA-restricted in a later analysis, and the HLA associations seemed to be driven largely by CMV exposure. Compared with equally common non-associated chains, HLA-associated TCR beta chains in a later analysis were more clonally expanded and had lower generation probabilities. Immune exposure information for the cohort was limited to CMV serostatus. Because counts were too low, roughly 16 rarely observed V segments, including chromosome 9 orphons, were left out of the earlier analysis of over 550 of the donors. A further reported finding was that TCR beta sequences accurately predicted the HLA-A and HLA-B alleles for most subjects in the first cohort. Correlated functional status among segregating V segments might be attributable to linkage disequilibrium, but an unknown experimental factor could not be ruled out. In a later analysis, TCR association rates were found to vary across HLA loci, with the most associated TCRs seen for DRB1 alleles and the fewest for HLA-C alleles. According to a later analysis, parvovirus B19, influenza, CMV and Epstein-Barr virus appeared linked to several top co-occurrence clusters. An association between a missense DCLRE1C variant and V-gene and J-gene trimming of TCR beta chains was found in a later genetic analysis and replicated in an independent cohort. At a false discovery rate of 0.05, a later analysis linked some 17,000 TCR beta sequences to specific HLA alleles. A later genetic analysis reported fewer N-insertions in productive TCRs among donors in an Asian-associated ancestry cluster than the roughly 620-donor mean. Some IMGT-functional V segments, including TRBV6-2 and TRBV6-3, could not be distinguished by the 87-base-pair reads and were therefore excluded. Presence/absence analyses assumed roughly uniform sequencing depth across donors, an assumption that may not hold. While some public TCRs were present in many individuals, most TCR sequences turned up only very rarely across donors.

The library was produced with the immunoSEQ multiplex PCR assay. For the multiplex PCR, a mixture combining 60 forward primers for TCR Vbeta segments and 13 reverse primers for TCR Jbeta segments was used. The CDR3 region of rearranged TCR beta genes was amplified from genomic DNA by a multiplex PCR assay. On the Illumina HiSeq System, the amplified TCR beta libraries were sequenced as 87-base-pair reads. Under the source paper's analysis protocol: A later analysis counted approximately 74 million unique TCR beta chains across the 700 or so repertoires, and some 11 million of these chains were shared by at least two donors. A nearest-neighbor algorithm error-corrected the raw reads and collapsed the reads into unique sequences, merging closely related sequences to remove PCR and sequencing errors. V, D and J gene segments were assigned by aligning CDR3 sequences to IMGT reference sequences. For a sequence to be retained, a match of at least six nucleotides was required to both a V gene segment and a J gene segment. Rearrangements were called productive when the CDR3 lacked stop codons and stayed in frame with V and J; all others were non-productive. Following IMGT convention, CDR3 was defined as the stretch from the second conserved V-encoded cysteine to the conserved J-encoded phenylalanine. The earlier analysis of some 600 of the donors excluded sequences that lacked an unambiguous match to a single V gene segment. An earlier analysis of a few hundred of the donors called V segments functional above 56.7% productive rearrangements and segregating when the between-donor standard deviation exceeded 5%. A statistical classification framework was developed to diagnose cytomegalovirus status using the catalog of TCR beta chain sequences. In a later analysis, V and J genes were assigned by comparing TCR nucleotide sequences against IMGT/GENE-DB human TR gene sequences. A later analysis assigned CDR3 sequences and most-parsimonious VDJ recombination scenarios with the TCRdist pipeline. In a later analysis, each TCR beta chain was defined by its CDR3 amino acid sequence together with its V-gene family, and reads lacking a unique V-gene family were excluded. As a way to deal with suspected cross-contamination and a sequencing artifact, a later analysis dropped hundreds of nucleotide sequences that were highly shared and had low generation probability. A later analysis calculated a clonal expansion index for each public chain from normalized within-repertoire ranks of inferred template counts. Generation probabilities in a later analysis came from a VDJ recombination model fitted to out-of-frame rearrangements, and those results were checked against IGoR. Hypergeometric tests were used in a later analysis to score TCR-TCR, TCR-HLA and TCR-CMV co-occurrence, with a repertoire-size bias correction applied to the TCR pairs. False discovery rates were estimated in a later analysis by permuting HLA or CMV assignments 20 times. In a later analysis, co-occurring TCRs were grouped using DBSCAN, and TCRdist sequence similarity was added for clustering within HLA-allele-positive subsets. For co-occurrence clustering, repertoires with fewer than 30,000 or more than 120,000 public chains were excluded, along with a handful of repertoires with anomalous nucleotide sharing. TCRdb took this table from immuneACCESS and kept in-frame rearrangements with V and J called. Such tables lack part of the clones; where checked against another copy, unresolved V genes explain under half of the gap, and the rest is unexplained. That table is the source of V, J and clone size, and D and trimming were worked out from the DNA. This sample lists roughly 76,000 clones; roughly 85% were detected once. The top ten hold approximately 2.4% of the sample.

V loses 0 bases of germline sequence and J loses 1 base, and the interval between the two ends is 7 bases. From a lookup of the germline V gene (reference sequence), CDR1 and CDR2 are SGHNT and YYREEE. There are 14 amino acids in the CDR3, from cysteine to phenylalanine inclusive. Left in the record is the CDR3 DNA by itself, 42 bases read in frame from the first base. The cohort was made up of 650 to 700 healthy bone marrow donors. All cohort members were sampled while nominally healthy, although unrecorded immune exposures were likely present. The donor was CMV seronegative and was included in the group of about 400 seronegative cohort members. Each donor provided a peripheral blood sample, and peripheral blood mononuclear cells were used for TCR beta sequencing. Genomic DNA was extracted from the blood cell samples with the Qiagen DNeasy Blood Extraction Kit.

The V gene is TRBV5-4 and the J gene is TRBJ1-1, with the D gene call left open. The sequenced sample consisted of PBMCs. This receptor was taken from a man aged 25-45 years in good health and CMV-seronegative. The sequenced DNA: TGTGCCAGCAGCTTGGCCTTAGCGAACACTGAAGCTTTCTTT. Its translation reads: CASSLALANTEAFF.